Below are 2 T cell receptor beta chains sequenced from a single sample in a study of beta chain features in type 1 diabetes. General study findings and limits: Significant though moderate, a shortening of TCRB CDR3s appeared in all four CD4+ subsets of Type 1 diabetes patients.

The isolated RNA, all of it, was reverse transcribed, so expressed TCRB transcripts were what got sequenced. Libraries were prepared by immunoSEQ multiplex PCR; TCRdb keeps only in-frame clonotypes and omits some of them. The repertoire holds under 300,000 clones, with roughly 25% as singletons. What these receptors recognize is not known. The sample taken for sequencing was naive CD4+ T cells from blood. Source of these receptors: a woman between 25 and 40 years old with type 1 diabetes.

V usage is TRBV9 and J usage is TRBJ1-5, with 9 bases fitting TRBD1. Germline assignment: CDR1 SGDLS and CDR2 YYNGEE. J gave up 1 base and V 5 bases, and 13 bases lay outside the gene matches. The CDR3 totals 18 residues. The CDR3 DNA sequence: TGTGCCAGCAGTGACTATGAAGGACAGGGGAGCAGCAATCAGCCCCAGCATTTT. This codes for CASSDYEGQGSSNQPQHF.

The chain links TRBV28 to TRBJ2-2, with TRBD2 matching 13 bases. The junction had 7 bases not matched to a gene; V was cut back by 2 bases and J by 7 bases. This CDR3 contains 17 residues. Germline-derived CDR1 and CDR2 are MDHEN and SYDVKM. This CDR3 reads CASSLGTSGINGGELFF. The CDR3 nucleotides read TGTGCCAGCAGTTTAGGGACTAGCGGGATTAACGGCGGGGAGCTGTTTTTT.